This is a list of T cell receptor beta chains from one sample in a study of blood T cell repertoires in COVID-19. Only in-frame clones appear in the TCRdb table, and some are missing; sequencing was by immunoSEQ multiplex PCR. Of tens of thousands of clones listed, 90% are singletons. The sample consisted of peripheral blood. The receptors here all came from a man aged 45-65 years with acute or convalescent COVID-19. CDR3s include the opening cysteine and the closing phenylalanine or tryptophan. A D gene is named only where the DNA matches it firmly. Only some rows state a clone size, as once, few, many or a class for expanded clones.

cdr3_length | clone_size | j_call | d_call | v_call | cdr3_nt | cdr3_aa
14 | NA | TRBJ2-7 | NA | TRBV7-9 | TGTGCCAGCAGCTCAGGAGGGATACAATACGAGCAGTACTTC | CASSSGGIQYEQYF
15 | NA | TRBJ2-1 | TRBD2 | TRBV5-5 | TGTGCCAGCAGCCTAGCGGGGGCCTCCTACAATGAGCAGTTCTTC | CASSLAGASYNEQFF
15 | NA | TRBJ2-7 | NA | TRBV3-1/TRBV3-2 | TGTGCCAGCAGCCAAGATATCGGAGGGATCTACGAGCAGTACTTC | CASSQDIGGIYEQYF
13 | NA | TRBJ2-5 | NA | TRBV3-1/TRBV3-2 | TGTGCCAGCAGACCGCCCGGTCCAGAGACCCAGTACTTC | CASRPPGPETQYF
15 | NA | TRBJ1-2 | TRBD1 | TRBV4-3 | TGCGCCAGCAGCCCCTCTATCGGACAGGGAAGAGGCTACATCTTC | CASSPSIGQGRGYIF
14 | NA | TRBJ1-4 | NA | TRBV5-1 | TGCGCCAGCAGCCTCACACAAACTAATGAAAAACTGTTTTTT | CASSLTQTNEKLFF
14 | NA | TRBJ1-2 | NA | TRBV7-9 | TGTGCCAGCAGCCCACAGGGTGCTACCTATGGCTACACCTTC | CASSPQGATYGYTF
13 | NA | TRBJ2-1 | NA | TRBV7-2 | TGTGCCAGCAGCTTAGCAGACCGGGGTGAGCAGTTCTTC | CASSLADRGEQFF
14 | NA | TRBJ1-5 | NA | TRBV19 | TGTGCCTCCACAGGGAAGGGGAGCAATCAGCCCCAGCATTTT | CASTGKGSNQPQHF
17 | NA | TRBJ2-3 | TRBD2 | TRBV19 | TGTGCCAGTAGTATACGCCGGATAGCGGGAGACACAGATACGCAGTATTTT | CASSIRRIAGDTDTQYF
15 | few | TRBJ1-2 | NA | TRBV5-4 | TGTGCCAGCAGTTTGAACCCCGGTGCTAACTATGGCTACACCTTC | CASSLNPGANYGYTF
14 | NA | TRBJ2-1 | TRBD2 | TRBV11-2 | TGTGCCAGCAGCTTATATTGGCCTAGCGGCGAGCAGTTCTTC | CASSLYWPSGEQFF
13 | NA | TRBJ1-3 | TRBD1 | TRBV12-3/TRBV12-4 | TGTGCCAGCAGTTTAGTCGAGGACAGGTTCATATATTTT | CASSLVEDRFIYF
14 | NA | TRBJ2-5 | NA | TRBV5-1 | TGCGCCAGCAGCTTGGTCGGGGTAGCCGAGACCCAGTACTTC | CASSLVGVAETQYF
12 | NA | TRBJ1-1 | NA | TRBV12-3/TRBV12-4 | TGTGCCAGCAGGCGGGGGGACACTGAAGCTTTCTTT | CASRRGDTEAFF
15 | NA | TRBJ1-4 | NA | TRBV11-2 | TGTGCCAGCAGTTTAACTCACAGGGAGTTTGAAAAACTGTTTTTT | CASSLTHREFEKLFF
11 | NA | TRBJ2-1 | NA | TRBV11-2 | TGTGCCAGCAGCTTACAGAATGAGCAGTTCTTC | CASSLQNEQFF
14 | NA | TRBJ2-5 | NA | TRBV7-2 | TGTGCCAGCAGCTTAGGACGGGTCGAGGAGACCCAGTACTTC | CASSLGRVEETQYF
14 | NA | TRBJ1-1 | NA | TRBV2 | TGTGCCAGCAGGCTTTCCAGGCTGAACACTGAAGCTTTCTTT | CASRLSRLNTEAFF
15 | NA | TRBJ1-1 | NA | TRBV2 | TGTGCCAGCAAGTCCCCCGAAGGAGTGAACACTGAAGCTTTCTTT | CASKSPEGVNTEAFF
13 | NA | TRBJ2-7 | TRBD2 | TRBV6-4 | TGTGCCAGCAGTGACAGCGGGAGCTACGAGCAGTACTTC | CASSDSGSYEQYF
16 | NA | TRBJ2-3 | TRBD2 | TRBV5-4 | TGTGCCAGCAGCTTGGGCTTCGCGCGGGGGGGGGATACGCAGTATTTT | CASSLGFARGGDTQYF
15 | few | TRBJ1-4 | TRBD1 | TRBV7-2 | TGTGCCAGCAGCTTAGACGGGACAGTTAATGAAAAACTGTTTTTT | CASSLDGTVNEKLFF
15 | NA | TRBJ2-7 | TRBD1 | TRBV27 | TGTGCCAGCAGTTCCACGGGACAGGCCTCCTACGAGCAGTACTTC | CASSSTGQASYEQYF
15 | NA | TRBJ1-3 | TRBD1 | TRBV11-3 | TGTGCCAGCAGCCCCGGACAGGGGCCGGGAAACACCATATATTTT | CASSPGQGPGNTIYF
14 | NA | TRBJ2-3 | NA | TRBV23-1 | TGCGCCGGCCACGCCCTAGGAAGCACAGATACGCAGTATTTT | CAGHALGSTDTQYF
16 | medium-sized | TRBJ2-3 | TRBD2 | TRBV29-1 | TGCAGCGTTGAAGATCTAACTAGCGGGAGATATGATACGCAGTATTTT | CSVEDLTSGRYDTQYF
15 | NA | TRBJ2-1 | NA | TRBV24-1 | TGTGCCACCAGTGACCCCTGGTCAGGGTACAATGAGCAGTTCTTC | CATSDPWSGYNEQFF
13 | once | TRBJ2-7 | TRBD2 | TRBV6-5 | TGTGCCAGCAGAACTAGCGGGAGGGATGAGCAGTACTTC | CASRTSGRDEQYF
12 | NA | TRBJ1-2 | TRBD1 | TRBV2 | TGTGCCATCGCGGACAGGAGCACTGGCTACACCTTC | CAIADRSTGYTF
11 | NA | TRBJ2-1 | NA | TRBV5-8 | TGTGCCAGCAGGCGTGCTTCTGAGCAGTTCTTC | CASRRASEQFF
16 | NA | TRBJ2-7 | TRBD2 | TRBV9 | TGTGCCAGCAGCCCTCATCTAGCGGGAGCATACTACGAGCAGTACTTC | CASSPHLAGAYYEQYF
13 | NA | TRBJ1-1 | NA | TRBV6-5 | TGTGCCAGCAGTTACTGGGGGGGGGCTGAAGCTTTCTTT | CASSYWGGAEAFF
16 | NA | TRBJ1-1 | NA | TRBV19 | TGTGCCAGTAGGGAGGGAGGGATGGTCATGAACACTGAAGCTTTCTTT | CASREGGMVMNTEAFF
15 | once | TRBJ2-5 | TRBD2 | TRBV10-1 | TGCGCCAGCAGTGAGGGCCTAGCGGGGAAAGAGACCCAGTACTTC | CASSEGLAGKETQYF
14 | NA | TRBJ1-1 | TRBD1 | TRBV10-3 | TGTGCCATCAGGAGAGACAGGGCGAACACTGAAGCTTTCTTT | CAIRRDRANTEAFF
14 | NA | TRBJ1-4 | NA | TRBV5-1 | TGCGCCAGCAGCCTGGACAACACTAATGAAAAACTGTTTTTT | CASSLDNTNEKLFF
16 | NA | TRBJ2-7 | TRBD2 | TRBV7-8 | TGTGCCAGCAGCTTCGGACTAGCGGGGAGCTCCTACGAGCAGTACTTC | CASSFGLAGSSYEQYF
15 | NA | TRBJ2-5 | TRBD2 | TRBV18 | TGTGCCAGCTCACCGCCTAGCGGGCCAGAAGAGACCCAGTACTTC | CASSPPSGPEETQYF
16 | NA | TRBJ2-1 | TRBD1 | TRBV24-1 | TGTGCCACCAGTGATAACAGGGGATCTGTCTACAATGAGCAGTTCTTC | CATSDNRGSVYNEQFF
17 | NA | TRBJ1-6 | TRBD1 | TRBV19 | TGTGCCAGTAGCCGAACCTCACAGGGGGCTCGGAATTCACCCCTCCACTTT | CASSRTSQGARNSPLHF
17 | NA | TRBJ2-3 | TRBD2 | TRBV7-2 | TGTGCCAGCAGCCGGGGACTAGCGGGAGGTTCTTCAGATACGCAGTATTTT | CASSRGLAGGSSDTQYF
14 | NA | TRBJ2-7 | TRBD1 | TRBV18 | TGTGCCAGCTCACCAAGGCAGGGGGTCGACGAGCAGTACTTC | CASSPRQGVDEQYF
13 | NA | TRBJ1-1 | NA | TRBV3-1/TRBV3-2 | TGTGCCAGCAGCCAATGGGAGACTGCTGAAGCTTTCTTT | CASSQWETAEAFF
13 | NA | TRBJ2-1 | TRBD2 | TRBV6-5 | TGTGCCAGCACTAGCGGGAGGGGCTATGAGCAGTTCTTC | CASTSGRGYEQFF
11 | NA | TRBJ1-4 | NA | TRBV28 | TGTGCCAGCAGTTTATCACCGGAACTGTTTTTT | CASSLSPELFF